This T cell receptor (beta chain) was profiled in a study of cytomegalovirus exposure and HLA in healthy donors. The study's findings and limits: A later analysis found first-cohort TCR clusters tended to co-occur in the 90 to 150 validation repertoires.

On this clone itself: What it recognizes is unknown.

Sequencing used immunoSEQ multiplex PCR; TCRdb keeps in-frame clones, though not all of them. In the table there are some 200,000 clones, about nine tenths of which are singletons. Germline CDR1 is SGHDN and CDR2 is FVKESK. This CDR3 is built from 14 residues. The V end lost 1 base, the J end lost 2 bases, and 9 bases lay between the germline ends. Sequencing used PBMCs. J is TRBJ2-7 and V is TRBV14; possibly TRBD2 for D (5 bases). The TCR was taken from a man younger than 40 in good health and CMV-seropositive. DNA of the CDR3: TGTGCCAGCAGCCAAGTCGGGGATCCCTACGAGCAGTACTTC. This encodes CASSQVGDPYEQYF.